This T cell receptor beta chain comes out of a study of T cell changes during pregnancy in multiple sclerosis. Assay: immunoSEQ multiplex PCR; the TCRdb copy retains only in-frame clones and omits some. The sample includes more than 40,000 clones, 92% seen only once; the top ten take about 0.7%. The starting material was CD4+ T cells from peripheral blood mononuclear cells, obtained in the third trimester of pregnancy. The clonotype was recovered from a female donor with multiple sclerosis, enrolled in a pregnancy study.

CDR3 sequence (DNA): TGTGCCAGCTCCGACCAGGCAGTAGAGTATGAAAAACTGTTTTTT. Translated: CASSDQAVEYEKLFF. The rearrangement uses TRBV18 and TRBJ1-4, with unresolved D. The CDR3 covers 15 residues. Trimming stripped 6 bases from V and 6 bases from J, with 17 bases between. The germline gives CDR1 KGHSH, CDR2 LQKENI.